This T cell receptor beta chain was identified in a study of PD-1 blockade in classical Hodgkin lymphoma. Study results and caveats: It was CD4+ TCR diversity, not CD8+, that rose significantly by C4D1.

Using immunoSEQ multiplex PCR, the repertoire was profiled, and TCRdb retains in-frame clones only, with some absent. The sample records over 90,000 clones, 75% to 90% being singletons. The sample holds one count of this clone. Its target is unknown. Autologous stem cell transplantation was followed by relapse in every patient, and brentuximab vedotin exposure varied. CDR3 length equals 14 residues. V was pared by 4 bases and J by 7 bases, with 5 bases of the junction left unmatched. The V gene's germline CDR1 is SGHVS and CDR2 FNYEAQ. Sequencing used peripheral blood mononuclear cells (PBMCs), obtained before the second cycle of nivolumab. The V gene is TRBV7-6, the J gene TRBJ2-2; 8 bases match TRBD1. This TCR was recovered from a human donor with classical Hodgkin lymphoma. CDR3 sequence reads: CASSSTGGDGELFF. CDR3 DNA: TGTGCCAGCAGCTCCACAGGGGGTGACGGGGAGCTGTTTTTT.